This T cell receptor (beta chain) was identified during a study of blood T cell repertoires in COVID-19. About the research overall: The United States, Italy and Spain were the sources of the acute and convalescent COVID-19 samples. In each case, the material was cDNA or gDNA derived from T cells, B-cell-depleted T cells, or PBMCs.

Using immunoSEQ multiplex PCR, the repertoire was profiled, and TCRdb retains in-frame clones only, with some absent. The sample holds 210,000 or so clones, roughly 84% seen once. Looked up from germline, CDR1 is LGHNA and CDR2 is YNFKEQ. The ends lost 1 base at V and 5 bases at J; junction bases unmatched: 11. CDR3 length equals 16 residues. The TCR sequence derives from a woman aged 40 to 55 who had recovered from COVID-19. This chain uses TRBV4-2 with TRBJ2-7, with 7 positions matching TRBD1. The sequenced sample consisted of peripheral blood. The CDR3 spells CASSQVSGGAPDEQYF. The CDR3 bases are TGTGCCAGCAGCCAAGTCTCAGGGGGTGCCCCGGACGAGCAGTACTTC.